Below are 10 T cell receptor beta chains sequenced from a single sample in a study of shared clonotypes between healthy human individuals. Repertoires were generated with immunoSEQ multiplex PCR, while TCRdb's copy carries only in-frame clones and drops some. There are around 1.5 million clones in the sample; around 98% occur only once, and about 0.4% lies in the top ten. Sequenced sample: naive CD4+ T cells sorted from blood. Subset meaning: CD45RA+ positively selected. The receptors derive from a man in his thirties or forties in good health.

In nucleotides, the CDR3 is TGTGCCAGCTCCCGGAGCCCCCTAGACATTCAGTACTTC. Translating gives CASSRSPLDIQYF. The chain combines TRBV9 with TRBJ2-4; no definite D call. V lost 7 bases, J lost 8 bases, and 16 bases lay in between. Looked up from germline, CDR1 is SGDLS and CDR2 is YYNGEE. The CDR3 has 13 residues.

The chain links TRBV27 to TRBJ2-7, with 9 bases identical to TRBD2. V dropped 5 bases and J dropped 6; count of bases not matched to a gene: 5. Germline V CDR1 and CDR2: MNHEY, SMNVEV (reference sequence). CDR3 length: 13 amino acids. The CDR3 DNA reads TGTGCCAGCAGTCTGGGACTAGCTGGCGAGCAGTACTTC. Translated, it gives CASSLGLAGEQYF.

The V and J genes are TRBV6-1 and TRBJ1-4; maybe TRBD1 (5 bases). The CDR3 has 15 residues. V was clipped by 2 bases and J by 5 bases, with 12 bases between them. Germline CDR1 MNHNS, CDR2 SASEGT. CDR3 sequence: CASSELAGKNEKLFF. Here the CDR3 DNA reads TGTGCCAGCAGTGAATTGGCAGGGAAGAATGAAAAACTGTTTTTT.

The rearrangement links TRBV5-4 to TRBJ2-2; a possible D gene is TRBD2 (6 bases). The CDR3 extends over 16 amino acids. V dropped 3 bases and J dropped 6 bases, with 18 bases sitting between them. CDR1 and CDR2 (germline): SGHNT, YYREEE (reference sequence). The CDR3 region has the DNA TGTGCCAGCAGCTCAAACGGCGGGACGTTGGCCGGGGAGCTGTTTTTT. Protein: CASSSNGGTLAGELFF. The full variable domain, with the rest looked up from reference TRBV5-4 and TRBJ2-2, is ETGVTQSPTHLIKTRGQQVTLRCSSQSGHNTVSWYQQALGQGPQFIFQYYREEENGRGNFPPRFSGLQFPNYSSELNVNALELDDSALYLCASSSNGGTLAGELFFGEGSRLTVL.

V gene TRBV28 combines with J gene TRBJ1-2; D is unresolved. Germline V CDR1 and CDR2: MDHEN, SYDVKM. Trimming shortened V by 4 bases and J by 0 bases, and 9 bases separated the two germline ends. This CDR3 has 14 residues. The chain's CDR3 is CASSSYRPNYGYTF. CDR3 DNA sequence: TGTGCCAGCAGTTCATACAGACCTAACTATGGCTACACCTTC.

The genes are TRBV11-2 and TRBJ2-2; possibly TRBD2 for D (6 bases). Trimming cost V 5 bases and J 6 bases, with 10 bases left between them. Germline V gene data show CDR1 as SGHAT and CDR2 as FQNNGV. The CDR3 length is 13 residues. The CDR3 DNA follows: TGTGCCAGCAGCCCTCGCGGGGCCGGGGAGCTGTTTTTT. This translates into CASSPRGAGELFF.

The chain couples TRBV28 to TRBJ2-7, with D perhaps being TRBD1 or TRBD2 (5 bases each). The CDR3 loop spans 14 amino acids. V lost 6 bases and J 3 bases, leaving 15 bases between the germline ends. Germline V gives CDR1 MDHEN, CDR2 SYDVKM. The CDR3 coding sequence is TGTGCCAGCAGCCAGAGGGGACGGAACTACGAGCAGTACTTC. As protein: CASSQRGRNYEQYF.

The gene calls are TRBV11-2 and TRBJ1-4, with a weak D call TRBD1 (5 bases). This CDR3 spans 17 amino acids. Germline V gene sequence: CDR1 SGHAT, CDR2 FQNNGV. V was cut by 5 bases and J by 4 bases, with 20 bases left in between. CDR3 loop: CASSQWAGGRRNEKLFF. The CDR3 coding sequence is TGTGCCAGCAGCCAATGGGCCGGGGGACGGCGTAATGAAAAACTGTTTTTT.

This clone appeared once. The chain couples TRBV2 to TRBJ1-1; 10 bases agree with TRBD1. V lost 4 bases to trimming and J lost 3 bases; unmatched junction nucleotides: 2. CDR1 and CDR2 (germline): SNHLY, FYNNEI. This CDR3 spans 14 amino acids. CDR3 sequence (DNA): TGTGCCAGCAGTGGACAGGGGGCGTACACTGAAGCTTTCTTT. Translating it yields CASSGQGAYTEAFF.

The J gene is TRBJ2-7, the V gene TRBV7-2; D unclear. This CDR3 is 13 amino acids long. The germline V and J ends were trimmed by 5 bases and 0 bases, with 8 bases remaining between them. CDR1 and CDR2 from the germline V gene are SGHTA and FQGNSA. The CDR3 reads CASSALYSYEQYF. CDR3 sequence (DNA): TGTGCCAGCAGCGCGCTATACTCCTACGAGCAGTACTTC.